The 18 T cell receptor beta chains given below trace back to one sample, sequenced in a study of blood T cell repertoires in COVID-19. Libraries were prepared by immunoSEQ multiplex PCR; TCRdb keeps only in-frame clonotypes and omits some of them. The sample shows fewer than 250,000 clones, approximately 86% of them seen only once. The material sequenced was peripheral blood. Receptor source: a man aged 55 to 70 with COVID-19, enrolled during active disease.

Concerning this clone itself: Other DNA sequences in this sample translate to the same CDR3. V is TRBV28 and J is TRBJ1-1; no reliable D call. Germline-derived CDR1 and CDR2 are MDHEN and SYDVKM. Trimming took off 6 bases at V and 4 bases at J, with 12 bases between the two ends. This CDR3 contains 13 residues. CDR3 loop: CASSPYRGTEAFF. As DNA, the CDR3 is TGTGCCAGCAGCCCATACCGGGGCACTGAAGCTTTCTTT.

A few counts support this clone. The chain is built from TRBV13 and TRBJ1-1; 8 bases agree with TRBD1. CDR1 and CDR2 from the germline V gene are PRHDT and FYEKMQ (reference sequence). The CDR3 has 13 amino acids. J gave up 0 bases and V 9 bases, and 3 bases lay outside the gene matches. In DNA, the CDR3 is TGTGCCAGTCAGGGGGCTTTGAACACTGAAGCTTTCTTT. This gives the protein CASQGALNTEAFF.

The chain uses TRBV19 and TRBJ2-7, with 9 bases matching TRBD2. V shed 3 bases and J 0 bases; nucleotides not matched to a gene: 9. CDR3 length: 17 residues. CDR1 and CDR2 (germline): LNHDA, SQIVND (reference sequence). CDR3 residues: CASSMWGSGSYSYEQYF. In DNA, the CDR3 is TGTGCCAGTAGTATGTGGGGTAGCGGGAGTTACTCCTACGAGCAGTACTTC. Looking up the rest from reference TRBV19 and TRBJ2-7 gives the full variable domain: DGGITQSPKYLFRKEGQNVTLSCEQNLNHDAMYWYRQDPGQGLRLIYYSQIVNDFQKGDIAEGYSVSREKKESFPLTVTSAQKNPTAFYLCASSMWGSGSYSYEQYFGPGTRLTVT.

For this clone: In the same sample, other DNA sequences code for this CDR3. The chain recombines TRBV30 with TRBJ1-2; D may be TRBD1 (5 bases). This CDR3 has 12 residues. V was cut by 3 bases and J by 5 bases, with 10 bases left in between. Germline V gene sequence: CDR1 GTSNPN, CDR2 SVGIG (reference sequence). This CDR3 reads CAWRTAGYGYTF. CDR3 sequence (DNA): TGTGCCTGGAGGACAGCCGGATATGGCTACACCTTC. The full variable domain, with the rest looked up from reference TRBV30 and TRBJ1-2, is SQTIHQWPATLVQPVGSPLSLECTVEGTSNPNLYWYRQAAGRGLQLLFYSVGIGQISSEVPQNLSASRPQDRQFILSSKKLLLSDSGFYLCAWRTAGYGYTFGSGTRLTVV.

V gene TRBV28 combines with J gene TRBJ1-3; D call uncertain. The CDR3 has 14 residues. V shed 6 bases and J shed 4 bases, with 13 bases lying between them. Germline-derived CDR1 and CDR2 are MDHEN and SYDVKM. The CDR3 sequence: CASRIAGHGNTIYF. The DNA for the CDR3 is TGTGCCAGCAGGATAGCGGGCCACGGAAACACCATATATTTT. Complete variable domain (other parts from reference TRBV28 and TRBJ1-3): DVKVTQSSRYLVKRTGEKVFLECVQDMDHENMFWYRQDPGLGLRLIYFSYDVKMKEKGDIPEGYSVSREKKERFSLILESASTNQTSMYLCASRIAGHGNTIYFGEGSWLTVV.

The chain links TRBV6-2 or TRBV6-3 to TRBJ2-1; D is unresolved. V gave up 2 bases and J gave up 0 bases, with 11 bases separating them. Germline V lookup: CDR1 MNHEY, CDR2 SVGEGT. The length of the CDR3 is 16 residues. The CDR3 DNA reads as TGTGCCAGCAGTTACGTCAGGTTGAGCTCCTACAATGAGCAGTTCTTC. Encoded protein: CASSYVRLSSYNEQFF.

This clone appeared once. The chain has TRBV5-1 and TRBJ2-3, with D maybe TRBD1 (6 bases). The CDR3 consists of 14 residues. CDR1 and CDR2 from the germline V gene are SGHRS and YFSETQ. V was clipped by 2 bases and J by 3 bases, with 10 bases between them. The chain's CDR3 is CASSLNRETDTQYF. Here the CDR3 DNA reads TGCGCCAGCAGCTTAAACAGGGAAACAGATACGCAGTATTTT.

The V call is TRBV2, the J call TRBJ2-1; D gene ambiguous. This CDR3 is 16 amino acids long. Germline CDR1 reads SNHLY; CDR2 reads FYNNEI. V was clipped by 4 bases and J by 0 bases, with 13 bases between them. The CDR3 sequence is CASSARLQSSYNEQFF. The CDR3 coding sequence is TGTGCCAGCAGTGCTAGACTGCAGAGCTCCTACAATGAGCAGTTCTTC. The variable domain in full, with the rest retrieved from reference TRBV2 and TRBJ2-1, is EPEVTQTPSHQVTQMGQEVILRCVPISNHLYFYWYRQILGQKVEFLVSFYNNEISEKSEIFDDQFSVERPDGSNFTLKIRSTKLEDSAMYFCASSARLQSSYNEQFFGPGTRLTVL.

The V gene is TRBV3-1 (or the pseudogene TRBV3-2), the J gene TRBJ1-2; 11 bases map to TRBD1. Unmatched junction bases numbered 5, after V lost 3 bases and J lost 8 bases. Germline assignment: CDR1 LGHDT and CDR2 YNNKEL (reference sequence). This CDR3 has 14 amino acids. As DNA, the CDR3 is TGTGCCAGCAGCCAGGGACAGGGGGACTGGGGCTACACCTTC. Its translation is CASSQGQGDWGYTF.

The chain employs TRBV15 and TRBJ2-7, with a tentative D call TRBD1 (5 bases). CDR3 length equals 15 residues. CDR1 LNHNV and CDR2 YYDKDF come from the germline V gene (reference sequence). V was trimmed by 0 bases and J by 4 bases, leaving 13 bases between them. CDR3 amino acids: CATSRDRRATYEQYF. In DNA form, the CDR3 reads TGTGCCACCAGCAGAGATCGCAGGGCAACTTACGAGCAGTACTTC.

This rearrangement joins TRBV28 to TRBJ2-7; 8 nucleotides line up with TRBD2. The CDR3 runs to 14 residues. The V gene end was trimmed by 7 bases and the J gene end by 2 bases; junction bases not matched to a gene: 7. Germline values: CDR1 MDHEN, CDR2 SYDVKM. In DNA, the CDR3 is TGTGCCAGCAACGAGCGGGGGAGTACCTACGAGCAGTACTTC. This codes for CASNERGSTYEQYF.

The chain is built from TRBV4-3 and TRBJ1-6; no firm D call. V lost 1 base and J 6 bases, leaving 10 bases between the germline ends. This CDR3 is built from 15 residues. CDR1 LGHNA and CDR2 YSLEER come from the germline V gene. The CDR3 nucleotides are TGCGCCAGCAGCCAAGGACTCAGTTTTAATTCACCCCTCCACTTT. As protein: CASSQGLSFNSPLHF.

This chain connects TRBV6-5 to TRBJ2-1, with D possibly TRBD1 on 6 matching bases. Germline V CDR1 and CDR2: MNHEY, SVGAGI. This CDR3 has 15 residues. Trimming removed 10 bases from V and 4 bases from J, with 20 bases in between. CDR3 bases: TGTGCCACCCTTTCTTGGGACAAGGGGTACAATGAGCAGTTCTTC. This gives the protein CATLSWDKGYNEQFF.

In nucleotides, the CDR3 is TGTGCCAGCAGCCGAGTCTTTTTTACAGGAGTTGGGGCCAACGTCCTGACTTTC. It specifies CASSRVFFTGVGANVLTF. The chain couples TRBV7-9 to TRBJ2-6; a possible D gene is TRBD1 (5 bases). Per the germline V gene, CDR1 is SEHNR and CDR2 is FQNEAQ (reference sequence). V lost 5 bases to trimming and J lost 3 bases, with 20 bases between them. The length of the CDR3 is 18 residues.

V and J are TRBV30 and TRBJ1-5; TRBD1 agrees at 8 bases. J was trimmed by 6 bases and V by 1 base; bases with no gene match: 8. The CDR3 runs to 15 residues. Germline assignment: CDR1 GTSNPN and CDR2 SVGIG (reference sequence). CDR3 sequence reads: CAWSGSGGRGQPQHF. The CDR3 nucleotides are TGTGCCTGGAGTGGTTCAGGGGGCCGGGGTCAGCCCCAGCATTTT.

This clone was detected once. This sequence joins TRBV6-5 and TRBJ2-1, with 7 bases identical to TRBD1. Germline CDR1 is MNHEY and CDR2 is SVGAGI. The length of the CDR3 is 14 residues. V trimming: 6 bases; J trimming: 2 bases; junction bases outside the gene matches: 4. Here the CDR3 DNA reads TGTGCCAGCAGAGACAGGGCGCCCTACAATGAGCAGTTCTTC. This translates into CASRDRAPYNEQFF.

The chain links TRBV27 to TRBJ1-2, with D maybe TRBD1 (5 bases). Germline CDR1 and CDR2: MNHEY and SMNVEV (reference sequence). The CDR3 is made up of 12 amino acids. Trimming removed 6 bases from V and 8 bases from J, with 13 bases in between. The CDR3: CASRRGGEGYTF. In DNA form, the CDR3 reads TGTGCCAGCAGAAGGGGAGGGGAGGGCTACACCTTC.

This rearrangement joins TRBV10-1 to TRBJ1-2; no definite D call. The CDR3 is 16 residues long. V lost 4 bases, J lost 0 bases, and 15 bases lay in between. The germline gives CDR1 WNHNN, CDR2 SYGVQD (reference sequence). The CDR3 is CASSVKSIAANYGYTF. As DNA, the CDR3 is TGCGCCAGCAGTGTGAAGAGTATCGCCGCTAACTATGGCTACACCTTC.